Listed below are T cell receptor beta chains from one sample, sequenced in a study of cytomegalovirus exposure and HLA in healthy donors. The repertoire was sequenced with immunoSEQ multiplex PCR; TCRdb's copy has only in-frame clones and lacks some. The data contain about 160,000 clones, approximately 82% of them seen just once; the ten biggest clones take up 4.9%. The sequencing sample was made of PBMCs. These receptors were obtained from a male donor in good health and CMV-seronegative. CDR3s include the opening cysteine and the closing phenylalanine or tryptophan. D genes are given only for firm matches. The size field is filled for only some rows; it gives once, few, many or a size class.

.	.	TRBV5-4	TRBJ2-3	TGTGCCAGCAGCTTGCCCCTTCTGTCCTCCACAGATACGCAGTATTTT	CASSLPLLSSTDTQYF
.	few	TRBV7-9	TRBJ2-3	TGTGCCAGCAGCTTGGCCGCAGATACGCAGTATTTT	CASSLAADTQYF
.	few	TRBV23-1	TRBJ1-2	TGCGCCAGCAGTCAATCCCGAGGGCCTAACTATGGCTACACCTTC	CASSQSRGPNYGYTF
.	.	TRBV7-3	TRBJ2-4	TGTGCCAGCAGCTCCCACTCCGGGACAAAAAACATTCAGTACTTC	CASSSHSGTKNIQYF
TRBD1	.	TRBV7-2	TRBJ1-2	TGTGCCAGCACCCTGGGGGGACAGGGGTATGGCTACACCTTC	CASTLGGQGYGYTF
.	.	TRBV29-1	TRBJ2-7	TGCAGCGCTGCCTTGACAGTGAGCTCCTACGAGCAGTACTTC	CSAALTVSSYEQYF
.	.	TRBV4-2	TRBJ2-1	TGTGCCAGCAGCCAAGATCTGTCTAGGGCTTCGGGGAATGAGCAGTTCTTC	CASSQDLSRASGNEQFF
TRBD2	few	TRBV27	TRBJ2-1	TGTGCCAGCAGTTTGGTAGGACTAGCGATGAATGAGCAGTTCTTC	CASSLVGLAMNEQFF
TRBD1	.	TRBV19	TRBJ1-4	TGTGCCAGTAATGAAGGAGGGACAGGGGATGAAAAACTGTTTTTT	CASNEGGTGDEKLFF
.	.	TRBV18	TRBJ1-4	TGTGCCAGCTCACCCGGGCCAGGGGAGTTTGAAAAACTGTTTTTT	CASSPGPGEFEKLFF
.	once	TRBV6-5	TRBJ1-5	TGTGCCACCAAGACCGACCGGGGCAATCAGCCCCAGCATTTT	CATKTDRGNQPQHF
.	.	TRBV6-1	TRBJ1-2	TGTGCCAGCAGCCTACTCTATGGCTACACCTTC	CASSLLYGYTF
.	.	TRBV15	TRBJ2-6	TGTGCCACCAGCAGAGACAACTCTGGGGCCAACGTCCTGACTTTC	CATSRDNSGANVLTF
.	few	TRBV18	TRBJ2-1	TGTGCCAGCACGATTCAGGTCCCCTACAATGAGCAGTTCTTC	CASTIQVPYNEQFF
TRBD1	once	TRBV6-5	TRBJ1-6	TGTGCCAGCAGGCGACAGGGATGGAATTCACCCCTCCACTTT	CASRRQGWNSPLHF
TRBD1	.	TRBV6-5	TRBJ2-2	TGTGCCAGCAAAAGGCGACAGGGCGGGTCCGGGGAGCTGTTTTTT	CASKRRQGGSGELFF
.	.	TRBV27	TRBJ1-1	TGTGCCAGCATAGCGAACACTGAAGCTTTCTTT	CASIANTEAFF